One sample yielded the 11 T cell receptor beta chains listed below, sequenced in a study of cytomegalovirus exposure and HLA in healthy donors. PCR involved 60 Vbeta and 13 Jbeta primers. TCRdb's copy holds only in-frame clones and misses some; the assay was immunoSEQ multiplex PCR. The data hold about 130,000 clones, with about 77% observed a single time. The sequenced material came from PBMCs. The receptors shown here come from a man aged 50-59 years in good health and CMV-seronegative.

CDR3 nucleotide sequence: TGTGCCAGCAGCTTTTCTAGCGGGCAAGAGACCCAGTACTTC. Its protein product is CASSFSSGQETQYF. The chain employs TRBV7-9 and TRBJ2-5; TRBD2 agrees at 8 bases. V gave up 3 bases and J gave up 2 bases; unmatched junction bases: 2. Germline lookup yields CDR1 SEHNR and CDR2 FQNEAQ (reference sequence). This CDR3 contains 14 residues. Combining the CDR3 with reference TRBV7-9 and TRBJ2-5 gives the whole variable domain DTGVSQNPRHKITKRGQNVTFRCDPISEHNRLYWYRQTLGQGPEFLTYFQNEAQLEKSRLLSDRFSAERPKGSFSTLEIQRTEQGDSAMYLCASSFSSGQETQYFGPGTRLLVL.

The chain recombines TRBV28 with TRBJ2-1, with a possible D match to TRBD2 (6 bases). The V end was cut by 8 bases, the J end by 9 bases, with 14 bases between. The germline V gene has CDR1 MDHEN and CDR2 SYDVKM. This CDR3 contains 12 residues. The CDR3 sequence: CASGTTSFEQFF. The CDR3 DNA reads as TGTGCCAGCGGCACAACTAGCTTTGAGCAGTTCTTC.

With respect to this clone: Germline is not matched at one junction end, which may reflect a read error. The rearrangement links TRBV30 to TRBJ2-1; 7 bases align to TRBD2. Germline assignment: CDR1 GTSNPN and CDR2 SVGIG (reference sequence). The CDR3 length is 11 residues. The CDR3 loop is CAWSSGNVQFF. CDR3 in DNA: TGTGCCTGGAGTAGCGGGAATGTGCAGTTCTTC.

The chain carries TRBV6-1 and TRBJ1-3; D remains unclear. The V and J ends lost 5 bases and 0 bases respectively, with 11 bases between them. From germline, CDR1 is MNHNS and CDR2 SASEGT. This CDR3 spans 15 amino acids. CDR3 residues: CASSTGFRSGNTIYF. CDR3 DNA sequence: TGTGCCAGCAGTACCGGGTTTCGCTCTGGAAACACCATATATTTT.

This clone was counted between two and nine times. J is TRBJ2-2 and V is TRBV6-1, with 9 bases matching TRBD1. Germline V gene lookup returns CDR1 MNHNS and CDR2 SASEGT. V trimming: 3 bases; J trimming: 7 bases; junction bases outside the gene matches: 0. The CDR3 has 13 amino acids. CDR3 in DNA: TGTGCCAGCAGTGAGACAGGGGGCGGGGAGCTGTTTTTT. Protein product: CASSETGGGELFF.

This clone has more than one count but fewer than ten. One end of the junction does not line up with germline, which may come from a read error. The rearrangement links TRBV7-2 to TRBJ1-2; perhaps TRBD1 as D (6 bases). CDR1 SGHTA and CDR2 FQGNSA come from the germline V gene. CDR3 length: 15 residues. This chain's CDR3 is CASSLVSQGNYGYNF. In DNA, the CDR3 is TGTGCCAGCAGCTTAGTTTCTCAGGGGAACTATGGATACAACTTC.

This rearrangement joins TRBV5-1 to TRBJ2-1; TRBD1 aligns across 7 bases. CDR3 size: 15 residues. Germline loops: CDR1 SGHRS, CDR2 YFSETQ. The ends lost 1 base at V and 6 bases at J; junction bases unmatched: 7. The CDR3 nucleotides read TGCGCCAGCAGCTTGTTGACAGGGTCGGGCAATGAGCAGTTCTTC. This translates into CASSLLTGSGNEQFF.

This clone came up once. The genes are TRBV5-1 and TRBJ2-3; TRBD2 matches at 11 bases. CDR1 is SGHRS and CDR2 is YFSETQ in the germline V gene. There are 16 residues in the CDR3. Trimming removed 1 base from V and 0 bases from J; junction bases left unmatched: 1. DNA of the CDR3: TGCGCCAGCAGCTTGACTAGCGGGAGAAGCACAGATACGCAGTATTTT. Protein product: CASSLTSGRSTDTQYF. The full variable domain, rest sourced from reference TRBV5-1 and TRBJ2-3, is KAGVTQTPRYLIKTRGQQVTLSCSPISGHRSVSWYQQTPGQGLQFLFEYFSETQRNKGNFPGRFSGRQFSNSRSEMNVSTLELGDSALYLCASSLTSGRSTDTQYFGPGTRLTVL.

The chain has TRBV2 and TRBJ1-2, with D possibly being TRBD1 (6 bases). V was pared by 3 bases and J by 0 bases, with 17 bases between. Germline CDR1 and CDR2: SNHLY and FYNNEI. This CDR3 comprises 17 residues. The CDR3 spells CASSDRLRGEANYGYTF. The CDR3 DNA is TGTGCCAGCAGTGATCGTCTCAGGGGAGAAGCTAACTATGGCTACACCTTC.

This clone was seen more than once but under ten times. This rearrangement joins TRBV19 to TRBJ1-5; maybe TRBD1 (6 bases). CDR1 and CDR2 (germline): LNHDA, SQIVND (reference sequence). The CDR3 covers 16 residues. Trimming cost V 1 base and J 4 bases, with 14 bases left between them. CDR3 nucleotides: TGTGCCAGTAGTATAGGGGGGCGAGGAGGTAATCAGCCCCAGCATTTT. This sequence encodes CASSIGGRGGNQPQHF.

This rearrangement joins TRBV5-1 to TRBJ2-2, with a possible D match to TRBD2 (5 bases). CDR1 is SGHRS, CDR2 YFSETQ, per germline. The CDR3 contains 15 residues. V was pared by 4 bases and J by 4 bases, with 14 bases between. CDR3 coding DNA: TGCGCCAGCAGCCCAGGAACTGAGGGCACCGGGGAGCTGTTTTTT. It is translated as CASSPGTEGTGELFF. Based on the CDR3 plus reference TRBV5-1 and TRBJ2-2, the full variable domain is KAGVTQTPRYLIKTRGQQVTLSCSPISGHRSVSWYQQTPGQGLQFLFEYFSETQRNKGNFPGRFSGRQFSNSRSEMNVSTLELGDSALYLCASSPGTEGTGELFFGEGSRLTVL.